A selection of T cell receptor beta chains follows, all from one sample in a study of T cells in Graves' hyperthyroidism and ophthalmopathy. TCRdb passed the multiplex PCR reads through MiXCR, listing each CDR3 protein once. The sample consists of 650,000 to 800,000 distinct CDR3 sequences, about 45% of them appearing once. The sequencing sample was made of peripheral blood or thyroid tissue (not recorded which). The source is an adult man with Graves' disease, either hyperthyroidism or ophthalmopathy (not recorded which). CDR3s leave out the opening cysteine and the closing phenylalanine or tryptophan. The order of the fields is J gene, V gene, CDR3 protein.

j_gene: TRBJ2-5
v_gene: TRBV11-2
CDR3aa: ASSLPGGRETQY

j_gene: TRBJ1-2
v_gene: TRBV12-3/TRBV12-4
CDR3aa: ASSLGGAPGYT

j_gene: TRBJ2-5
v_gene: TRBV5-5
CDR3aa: ASSPPRETQY

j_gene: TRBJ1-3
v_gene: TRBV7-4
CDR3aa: ASSLARIFGNTIY

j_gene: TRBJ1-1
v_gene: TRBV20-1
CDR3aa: SATSRGGPEAF

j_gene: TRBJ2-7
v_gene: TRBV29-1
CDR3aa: SAGRQYEQY

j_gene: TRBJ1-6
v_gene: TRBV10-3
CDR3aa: ASSTSGTVFH

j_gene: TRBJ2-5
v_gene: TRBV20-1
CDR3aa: SLTSGRSVETQY

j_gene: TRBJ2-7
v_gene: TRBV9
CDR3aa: ASSVGQEGSYEQY

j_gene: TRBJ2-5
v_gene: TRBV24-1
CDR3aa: ATSDFPSGSARETQY

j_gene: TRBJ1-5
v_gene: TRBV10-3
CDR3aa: ASSYVSSSSNQPQH

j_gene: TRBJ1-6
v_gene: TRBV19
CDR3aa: ASRLTEHNSPLH

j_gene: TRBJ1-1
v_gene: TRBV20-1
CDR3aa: SARDGMNTEAF

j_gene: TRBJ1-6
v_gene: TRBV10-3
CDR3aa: AISGAANSPLH

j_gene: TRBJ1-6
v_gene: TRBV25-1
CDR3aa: ASRFGTENSPLH

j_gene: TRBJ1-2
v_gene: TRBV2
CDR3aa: ASVESGDRTYGYT

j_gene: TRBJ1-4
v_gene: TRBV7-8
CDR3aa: ASSSLGQGVKLF

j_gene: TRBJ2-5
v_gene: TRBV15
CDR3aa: ATSRGEAGGQY

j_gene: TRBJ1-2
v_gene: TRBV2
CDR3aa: ASEPTGANYDYT

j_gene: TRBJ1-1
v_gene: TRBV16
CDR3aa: ASTHSGTGFTEAF

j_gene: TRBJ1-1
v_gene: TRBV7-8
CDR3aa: ASSRVGYTEAF

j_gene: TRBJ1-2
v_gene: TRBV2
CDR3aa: ARGGPNYGYT

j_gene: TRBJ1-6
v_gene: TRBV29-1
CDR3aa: SGKYQENSPLH

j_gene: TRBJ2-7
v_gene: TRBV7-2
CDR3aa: ASSRREGRIEQY

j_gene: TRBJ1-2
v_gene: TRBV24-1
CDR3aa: ATSDSSTGNYGYT

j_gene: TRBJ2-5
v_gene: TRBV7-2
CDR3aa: ASSPGGLAGQETQY

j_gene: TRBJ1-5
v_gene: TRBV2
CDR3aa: ASRRRDYSNQPQH

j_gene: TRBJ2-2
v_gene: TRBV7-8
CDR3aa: ASSLGRSAGELF

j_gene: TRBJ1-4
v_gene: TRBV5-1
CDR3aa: ASSLDGTSNEKLF

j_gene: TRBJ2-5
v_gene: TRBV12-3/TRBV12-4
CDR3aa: ASSFSAQLQETQY

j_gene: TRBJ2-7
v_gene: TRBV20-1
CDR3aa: SARGAGSLYEQY

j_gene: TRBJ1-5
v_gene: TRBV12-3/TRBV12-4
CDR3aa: ASSIWDRGDQPQH

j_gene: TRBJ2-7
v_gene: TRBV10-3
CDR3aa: ASSTSVRDEQY

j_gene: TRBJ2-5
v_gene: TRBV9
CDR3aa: ASRGTSGKETQY

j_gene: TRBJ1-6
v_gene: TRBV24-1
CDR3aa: ATGGAGSPLH

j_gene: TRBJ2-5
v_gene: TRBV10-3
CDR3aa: AISGDFQETQY

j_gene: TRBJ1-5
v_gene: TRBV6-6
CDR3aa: ASRDNSNQPQH

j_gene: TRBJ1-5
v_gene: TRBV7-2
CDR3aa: ASSTGEGDQPQH

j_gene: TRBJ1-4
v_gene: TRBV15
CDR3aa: ATSRDRAANTEKLF

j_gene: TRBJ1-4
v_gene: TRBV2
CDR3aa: ASRTGDEKLF

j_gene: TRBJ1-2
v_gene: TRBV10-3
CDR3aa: ASTPFPPQGAQSNGYT

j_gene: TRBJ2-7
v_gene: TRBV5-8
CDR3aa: ASRFLGGTYEQY

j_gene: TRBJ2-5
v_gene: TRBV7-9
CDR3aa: ASSLTGNGRH

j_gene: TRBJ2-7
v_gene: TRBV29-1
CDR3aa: SVESWTGISYEQY

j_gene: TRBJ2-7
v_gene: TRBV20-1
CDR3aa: SASPYGLAGREQY

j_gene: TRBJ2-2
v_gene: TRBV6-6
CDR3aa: ASSHRLASNTGELF

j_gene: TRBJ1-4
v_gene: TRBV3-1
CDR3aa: ASSQDWAGNEKLF

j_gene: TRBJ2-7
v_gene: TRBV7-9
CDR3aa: ASSFSQGTYEQY

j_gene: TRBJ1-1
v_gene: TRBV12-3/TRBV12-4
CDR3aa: ASTSGVKAF

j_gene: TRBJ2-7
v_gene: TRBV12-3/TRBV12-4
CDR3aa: ASSLTGQGAGQY

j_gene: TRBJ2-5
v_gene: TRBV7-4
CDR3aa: ASSQDGFGAGEETQY